These 11 T cell receptor beta chains were sequenced from one sample in a study of T cells in Graves' hyperthyroidism and ophthalmopathy (dated by TCRdb to between 2017 and 2020). Receptor libraries were prepared by multiplex PCR. These reads were obtained on an Illumina HiSeq 2000. TCR beta CDR3 regions were amplified from RNA transcripts. For the first round of RT-PCR on the TCR CDR3, the HTBI primer set was used together with the Qiagen OneStep RT-PCR kit. The public sequencing data were trimmed at Q25 with fastp and processed into clonotypes with MiXCR by TCRdb, which kept only in-frame beta chains. Rows matching on CDR3 protein sequence are summarized as one entry with the most common DNA and genes. The sample table shows fewer than 900,000 distinct CDR3 sequences, and around 19% are seen once. The leading ten clones occupy roughly a sixth of the sample. Sequenced sample: blood. These TCRs come from a woman in her 50s with Graves' hyperthyroidism that later progressed to Graves' ophthalmopathy.

V usage is TRBV11-2 and J usage is TRBJ2-1; D possibly matches TRBD1 or TRBD2 (5 bases each). Trimming took off 3 bases at V and 2 bases at J, with 11 bases between the two ends. The CDR3 extends over 15 amino acids. Germline assignment: CDR1 SGHAT and CDR2 FQNNGV. The CDR3 reads CASSFEGSPYNEQFF. CDR3 DNA: TGTGCCAGCAGCTTCGAGGGGAGCCCCTACAATGAGCAGTTCTTC.

To note about this clonotype: The junction and the germline gene differ at one end; a read error may be behind it. The chain employs TRBV5-1 and TRBJ2-5; D may be TRBD1 or TRBD2 (5 bases each). The CDR3 is 15 amino acids. The germline V gene has CDR1 SGHRS and CDR2 YFSETQ. CDR3 nucleotide sequence: TGCACCAGCAGCCTGACCGGGACGTCTAAAGAGACCCAGTACTTC. Protein: CTSSLTGTSKETQYF.

This clonotype has at least ten counts. The chain couples TRBV7-3 to TRBJ2-1, with 9 bases fitting TRBD1. This CDR3 has 13 amino acids. Germline CDR1 reads SGHTA; CDR2 reads FQGTGA. The V segment lost 5 bases and the J segment 7 bases; nucleotides outside the gene matches: 3. The CDR3 sequence: CASSPTGGNEQFF. In DNA form, the CDR3 reads TGTGCCAGCAGCCCGACAGGGGGAAATGAGCAGTTCTTC.

This clonotype has only a few counts. The rearrangement uses TRBV4-1 and TRBJ2-1; 7 bases align to TRBD2. This CDR3 has 16 residues. After removal of 0 bases from V and 4 bases from J, the junction contained 6 bases not matched to a gene. CDR1 is MGHRA and CDR2 is YSYEKL in the germline V gene. The CDR3 DNA sequence: TGCGCCAGCAGCCAAGAGACGGCTAGCGGATACAATGAGCAGTTCTTC. Translation: CASSQETASGYNEQFF.

V gene TRBV18 combines with J gene TRBJ1-1; 8 positions match TRBD1. Germline loops: CDR1 KGHSH, CDR2 LQKENI. The CDR3 totals 15 residues. The J segment lost 4 bases and the V segment lost 3 bases, leaving 7 bases of the junction unmatched. CDR3 bases: TGTGCCAGCTCACCCGGACAGGGAGGTGGCACTGAAGCTTTCTTT. Translated, it gives CASSPGQGGGTEAFF. Full variable domain (rest looked up from reference TRBV18 and TRBJ1-1): NAGVMQNPRHLVRRRGQEARLRCSPMKGHSHVYWYRQLPEEGLKFMVYLQKENIIDESGMPKERFSAEFPKEGPSILRIQQVVRGDSAAYFCASSPGQGGGTEAFFGQGTRLTVV.

The V call is TRBV9, the J call TRBJ2-7, with D possibly TRBD2 on 5 matching bases. Deletions cut 2 bases from V and 7 bases from J, with 13 bases between. Germline assignment: CDR1 SGDLS and CDR2 YYNGEE. The CDR3 totals 13 residues. The CDR3 nucleotides are TGTGCCAGCAGCGTCGAAGACGGGATGGAGCAGTACTTC. Encoded protein: CASSVEDGMEQYF. The variable domain in full, with the rest retrieved from reference TRBV9 and TRBJ2-7, is DSGVTQTPKHLITATGQRVTLRCSPRSGDLSVYWYQQSLDQGLQFLIQYYNGEERAKGNILERFSAQQFPDLHSELNLSSLELGDSALYFCASSVEDGMEQYFGPGTRLTVT.

At least ten counts were recorded for this clonotype. The rearrangement links TRBV6-5 to TRBJ1-3; D is unresolved. V lost 2 bases, J lost 4 bases, and 9 bases lay in between. CDR1 and CDR2 (germline): MNHEY, SVGAGI. The CDR3 has 14 amino acids. Written as DNA, the CDR3 is TGTGCCAGCAGTTACGTAGGGATCGGAAACACCATATATTTT. Translated: CASSYVGIGNTIYF.

This clonotype was observed a single time. The chain joins TRBV30 to TRBJ2-7; D is possibly TRBD1 (5 bases). Per germline, CDR1 GTSNPN and CDR2 SVGIG (reference sequence). The V and J ends lost 0 bases and 2 bases respectively, with 11 bases between them. The CDR3 contains 14 residues. CDR3 bases: TGTGCCTGGAGTGTACTTCCAGGGACCTACGAGCAGTACTTC. Amino acids: CAWSVLPGTYEQYF.

This clonotype occurred many times. The chain employs TRBV6-1 and TRBJ1-5; perhaps TRBD1 as D (6 bases). V was shortened by 5 bases and J by 1 base, with 21 bases between the two germline ends. The V gene's germline CDR1 is MNHNS and CDR2 SASEGT. The CDR3 totals 18 residues. The CDR3, as DNA: TGTGCCAGCAGTCCGATTCCGCCGGGACAAATAAGCAATCAGCCCCAGCATTTT. It yields the protein CASSPIPPGQISNQPQHF.

This clonotype came up many times. J is TRBJ2-3 and V is TRBV20-1; a possible D gene is TRBD2 (5 bases). The CDR3 is 15 amino acids. Germline values: CDR1 DFQATT, CDR2 SNEGSKA (reference sequence). With 3 bases removed from V and 3 bases from J, the gap between germline ends came to 16 bases. The CDR3 nucleotides are TGCAGTGCTAGCGGTTTAGAGGGATGGACAGATACGCAGTATTTT. Translated: CSASGLEGWTDTQYF.

As regards this clonotype: A much larger clone is a single base away; this may be a read error. The chain couples TRBV2 to TRBJ1-4; unclear D gene. Per the germline V gene, CDR1 is SNHLY and CDR2 is FYNNEI. This CDR3 has 14 residues. CDR3 sequence: CASRGSWANERLFF. Here the CDR3 DNA reads TGTGCCAGCAGAGGATCTTGGGCTAATGAAAGACTGTTTTTT.